This T cell receptor (beta chain) is drawn from a study of blood T cell repertoires in COVID-19. About the study: Samples came from the United States, Italy and Spain, spanning acute and convalescent COVID-19.

Living in about two dozen US areas, the participants were between roughly 18 and 95 years of age. Allocation to cohorts depended on clinical history reported by the participants. The CDR3 has 10 amino acids. Trimming took off 3 bases at V and 7 bases at J, with 6 bases between the two ends. Looked up from germline, CDR1 is DFQATT and CDR2 is SNEGSKA (reference sequence). This clone was counted only a few times. In the original analysis: Amplification of reference gene primers provided the estimated nucleated cell counts. Clones were sequenced by immunoSEQ multiplex PCR, and TCRdb holds only the in-frame ones, with some missing. V and J calls and clone size are given by that table; D and trimming were obtained from the DNA. The sample shows roughly 300,000 clones, more than 75% of them seen only once.

The rearrangement links TRBV20-1 to TRBJ1-2; TRBD1 might be the D (6 bases). Sequences were obtained from PBMCs or T cells enriched from blood (not recorded which). The clonotype originates from a woman between 18 and 29 years old who had recovered from COVID-19. This chain's CDR3 is CSASRGGYTF. In DNA, the CDR3 is TGCAGTGCTAGCAGGGGTGGCTACACCTTC.